This TCR beta chain stems from a study of T cells after yellow fever vaccination (dated by TCRdb to between 2018 and 2020). About the full investigation: The SMART-Seq v4 Ultra Low Input RNA kit was used to prepare libraries from fractions with low cell numbers. Bulk TCR alpha and beta repertoires were sequenced longitudinally to track T-cell clones before and after primary and booster YFV17D yellow fever vaccination. Two healthy male donors made up the cohort, one aged 18 to 30 years and the other aged 30 to 40 years. Blood was collected at multiple timepoints before and after primary and secondary immunization, and bulk PBMC replicates and cell subsets were isolated. On the study overall, not on this receptor specifically: The secondary T-cell response was found to be weaker but faster than the primary response, with a peak reached on day 5 rather than on day 15. Because only a couple of donors were included in the study, the extent to which the findings can be generalized is limited. After the booster, most of the clones that had expanded following primary vaccination were detected again (roughly 96% of CD4 and roughly 90% of CD8), which suggests that memory was broadly maintained. Because abundant contaminating clonotypes from the bulk population could be contained in FACS-sorted repertoires, computational filtering was required. A small share of clonotypes was detected in both CD4 and CD8 compartments, with the overlap likely arising from convergent recombination.

The germline V gene specifies SGDLS as CDR1 and YYNGEE as CDR2. The CDR3 contains 11 residues, cysteine and phenylalanine counted. Left in the record is the CDR3 DNA by itself, 33 bases read in frame from the first base. Trimming at the junction amounts to 3 bases on V and 5 bases on J, and the germline ends lie 3 bases apart. This specimen's treatment or condition label, interpreted: live attenuated yellow fever vaccine strain. PBMCs were isolated from peripheral blood using a standard Ficoll-Paque protocol. With anti-CD3 and anti-CD8 staining plus a dextramer loaded with the yellow fever NS4B epitope peptide, the researchers sorted epitope-specific CD8 T cells. TriZol was used to extract RNA from bulk PBMCs, CD4 and CD8 fractions, and dextramer-positive and dextramer-negative fractions. TCR cDNA was made using 5'RACE template switching, a step that added a universal primer site and unique molecular identifiers. Priming of cDNA synthesis was performed from both the TCR alpha and TCR beta constant segments. Libraries were amplified in two PCR steps, with sample barcodes and sequencing adapters added in the second step. Sequencing of libraries was performed on Illumina HiSeq 2500 (2x100 bp) or NovaSeq (2x150 bp). In the authors' own workflow: Reads were demultiplexed and collapsed into UMI consensus sequences with MIGEC, and V(D)J alignment was performed with MiXCR. Vaccine-responding clonotypes were defined with edgeR using replicate PBMC samples, requiring FDR below 0.01 and a log2 fold change above 5 up to day 15. CD4 or CD8 identity was assigned to each bulk clonotype according to whether the clonotype was present at higher abundance in the sequenced CD4 repertoire or the sequenced CD8 repertoire. NS4B-specific clonotypes were defined as those at least 10-fold enriched in dextramer-positive over dextramer-negative fractions; CD4-biased clonotypes were excluded. The public reads were reanalyzed by TCRdb: fastp trimming at Q25, MiXCR alignment, in-frame beta chains only. Every CDR3 protein is listed once, alongside the most common genes and DNA of its rows. TCRdb's processing, not the study's, gives the V and J calls here. The sample data list 35,000 to 55,000 distinct CDR3 sequences, and roughly 7% of these were observed just once. Over 14% of the sample belongs to the ten largest clones.

This clonotype was counted ten times or more. No per-base quality is available; no much larger clone lies one base away. The V and J genes are TRBV9 and TRBJ1-3; a confident D gene designation cannot be given. Here the sequenced sample was CD8+ T cells not binding an NS4B(214-222) dextramer, sorted from PBMCs, taken 45 days after the yellow fever booster vaccination. The sample's cell subset or site, from its label and the paper: NS4B epitope dextramer-negative CD8 T cells. This TCR derives from a man younger than 40 who received the YFV17D yellow fever vaccine. The DNA sequence follows: TGTGCCAGCAGCGACAGAAACACCATATATTTT. Translated, it gives CASSDRNTIYF.